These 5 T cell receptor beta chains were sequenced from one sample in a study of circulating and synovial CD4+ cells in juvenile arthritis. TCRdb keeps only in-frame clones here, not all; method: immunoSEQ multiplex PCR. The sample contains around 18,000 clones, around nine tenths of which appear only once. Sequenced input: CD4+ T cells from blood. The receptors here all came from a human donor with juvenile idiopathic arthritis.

The CDR3 sequence is CASRTFTGNQPQHF. CDR3 in DNA: TGTGCCAGCAGGACCTTTACAGGGAATCAGCCCCAGCATTTT. The V call is TRBV6-1, the J call TRBJ1-5, with D possibly being TRBD1 (6 bases). Germline lookup yields CDR1 MNHNS and CDR2 SASEGT. Trimming stripped 6 bases from V and 4 bases from J, with 13 bases between. The CDR3 contains 14 residues.

CDR3 region: CASRKDRNTEAFF. The CDR3 DNA reads as TGTGCCAGCAGAAAGGACAGGAACACTGAAGCTTTCTTT. V is TRBV6-1 and J is TRBJ1-1; a possible D gene is TRBD1 (6 bases). CDR3 size: 13 residues. Trimming took off 6 bases at V and 1 base at J, with 9 bases between the two ends. Germline V gene sequence: CDR1 MNHNS, CDR2 SASEGT.

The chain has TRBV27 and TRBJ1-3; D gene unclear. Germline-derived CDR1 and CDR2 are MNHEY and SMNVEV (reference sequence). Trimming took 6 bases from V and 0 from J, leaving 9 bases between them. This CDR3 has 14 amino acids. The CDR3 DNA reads TGTGCCAGCAGAAGACTCAGCTCTGGAAACACCATATATTTT. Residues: CASRRLSSGNTIYF.

The CDR3 nucleotides are TGTGCCAGCGGATTAGCGGGAGCCTACAATGAGCAGTTCTTC. Translation: CASGLAGAYNEQFF. The chain carries TRBV6-5 and TRBJ2-1; 9 bases line up with TRBD2. The length of the CDR3 is 14 residues. Looked up from germline, CDR1 is MNHEY and CDR2 is SVGAGI. V lost 8 bases to trimming and J lost 2 bases; unmatched junction nucleotides: 4.

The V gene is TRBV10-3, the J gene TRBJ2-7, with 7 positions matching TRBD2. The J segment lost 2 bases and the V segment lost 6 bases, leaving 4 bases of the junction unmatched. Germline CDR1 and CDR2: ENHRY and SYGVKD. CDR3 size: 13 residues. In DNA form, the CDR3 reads TGTGCCATCAGGGGGAGCGGGACCTACGAGCAGTACTTC. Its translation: CAIRGSGTYEQYF.